The 25 T cell receptor beta chains below all came from one sample that was sequenced in a study of STAT3 mutations in large granular lymphocyte leukemia. Antigens for these TCRs are unknown. Produced via immunoSEQ multiplex PCR; TCRdb's table is partial and in-frame only. The sample includes 15,000 to 20,000 clones, approximately 92% of them seen just once. Study-level findings and limits: Every T-cell large granular lymphocyte leukemia patient had at least one immunodominant TCR beta clonotype.

Input material: peripheral blood mononuclear cells. All receptors come from a man in his fifties or sixties with T-cell large granular lymphocyte leukemia. Some clones in this sample may be carry-over from other donors' samples.

This clone came up once. V is TRBV21-1 and J is TRBJ2-5; the table's D call, TRBD2, was not checked against the DNA. TRBV21-1 is annotated as a pseudogene. The CDR3 extends over 17 amino acids. CDR3 in amino acids: CASSKAGSGATQETQYF. In nucleotides, the CDR3 is TGTGCCAGCAGCAAAGCTGGTAGCGGGGCAACCCAAGAGACCCAGTACTTC.

CDR3 bases: TGTGCCAGCAGGGCGGACCAAGAGCCAGATACGCAGTATTTT. This translates into CASRADQEPDTQYF. The chain couples TRBV9 to TRBJ2-3, with D unclear. V dropped 5 bases and J dropped 4 bases, with 14 bases sitting between them. Germline V gene sequence: CDR1 SGDLS, CDR2 YYNGEE. The CDR3 spans 14 residues.

This chain uses TRBV27 with TRBJ1-1; 7 bases agree with TRBD1. Germline V gene lookup returns CDR1 MNHEY and CDR2 SMNVEV (reference sequence). The CDR3 loop spans 14 amino acids. V lost 5 bases to trimming and J lost 6 bases; unmatched junction nucleotides: 9. The CDR3 coding sequence is TGTGCCAGCAGTCTGGCCACAGGGGTATCTGAAGCTTTCTTT. Its translation is CASSLATGVSEAFF.

The rearrangement joins TRBV5-6 to TRBJ2-2; D ambiguous. V lost 0 bases to trimming and J lost 5 bases, with 2 bases between them. Germline V CDR1 and CDR2: SGHDT, YYEEEE. This CDR3 has 12 amino acids. The CDR3 nucleotides are TGTGCCAGCAGCTTGGCGACCGGGGAGCTGTTTTTT. This sequence encodes CASSLATGELFF. The variable domain in full, completed from reference TRBV5-6 and TRBJ2-2, reads DAGVTQSPTHLIKTRGQQVTLRCSPKSGHDTVSWYQQALGQGPQFIFQYYEEEERQRGNFPDRFSGHQFPNYSSELNVNALLLGDSALYLCASSLATGELFFGEGSRLTVL.

This clone was recorded only once. This chain links TRBV28 with TRBJ2-1; 12 bases align to TRBD2. The CDR3 consists of 18 residues. Germline CDR1 is MDHEN and CDR2 is SYDVKM. V shed 8 bases, J shed 0 bases, and the junction held 11 bases outside the gene matches. CDR3 DNA sequence: TGTGCCAGCGGAAAGGGACTAGCGGGTCCTGCCTCCTACAATGAGCAGTTCTTC. As protein: CASGKGLAGPASYNEQFF.

The chain links TRBV13 to TRBJ1-2; no clear D. The CDR3 is made up of 14 amino acids. Trimming took off 2 bases at V and 4 bases at J, with 11 bases between the two ends. From germline, CDR1 is PRHDT and CDR2 FYEKMQ (reference sequence). The DNA of the CDR3 is TGTGCCAGCAGCTTAAGATCAGACCTCTATGGCTACACCTTC. Its protein is CASSLRSDLYGYTF.

This clone was seen a handful of times. This sequence joins TRBV30 and TRBJ2-7, with 11 bases fitting TRBD2. Germline V gene data show CDR1 as GTSNPN and CDR2 as SVGIG (reference sequence). V was pared by 6 bases and J by 1 base, with 5 bases of the junction left unmatched. The CDR3 is 14 amino acids. CDR3 coding DNA: TGTGCCTGCCTCCTAGCGGGAGGATCCTACGAGCAGTACTTC. This codes for CACLLAGGSYEQYF. The full variable domain, its missing parts supplied by reference TRBV30 and TRBJ2-7, is SQTIHQWPATLVQPVGSPLSLECTVEGTSNPNLYWYRQAAGRGLQLLFYSVGIGQISSEVPQNLSASRPQDRQFILSSKKLLLSDSGFYLCACLLAGGSYEQYFGPGTRLTVT.

The chain carries TRBV5-1 and TRBJ2-7; D remains ambiguous. Germline loops: CDR1 SGHRS, CDR2 YFSETQ. This CDR3 is 15 amino acids long. Trimming stripped 0 bases from V and 3 bases from J, with 13 bases between. The CDR3 coding sequence is TGCGCCAGCAGCTTGGCCTCTGCCTGGGGCTACGAGCAGTACTTC. Protein sequence: CASSLASAWGYEQYF.

This rearrangement joins TRBV19 to TRBJ2-7; 9 bases align to TRBD1. Germline V gene lookup returns CDR1 LNHDA and CDR2 SQIVND (reference sequence). This CDR3 is built from 15 residues. Trimming removed 5 bases from V and 3 bases from J; junction bases left unmatched: 8. In DNA, the CDR3 is TGTGCCAGTAGTCTCCGGACAGGGGAGCACTACGAGCAGTACTTC. Protein: CASSLRTGEHYEQYF.

CDR3 sequence: CASSNGFRAGEQYF. As DNA, the CDR3 is TGTGCCAGCAGCAATGGTTTCCGCGCGGGCGAGCAGTACTTC. This sequence joins TRBV21-1 and TRBJ2-7; the table's D gene call, TRBD2, was not cross checked with the DNA. TRBV21-1 is marked as a pseudogene. The CDR3 contains 14 residues.

The table lists this clone with a few counts. The rearrangement joins TRBV7-3 to TRBJ2-1; TRBD2 matches at 7 bases. The germline V gene has CDR1 SGHTA and CDR2 FQGTGA. The CDR3 extends over 15 amino acids. Losses at the gene ends were 3 bases for V and 8 bases for J; bases not matched to a gene: 10. For the CDR3, the DNA is TGTGCCAGCAGCTTCCTCGGACTAGTGGCGGATGAGCAGTTCTTC. This codes for CASSFLGLVADEQFF. Full variable domain (remainder filled in from reference TRBV7-3 and TRBJ2-1): GAGVSQTPSNKVTEKGKYVELRCDPISGHTALYWYRQSLGQGPEFLIYFQGTGAADDSGLPNDRFFAVRPEGSVSTLKIQRTERGDSAVYLCASSFLGLVADEQFFGPGTRLTVL.

The gene calls are TRBV5-4 and TRBJ2-1, with D perhaps TRBD1 (5 bases). The germline gives CDR1 SGHNT, CDR2 YYREEE (reference sequence). V was shortened by 0 bases and J by 9 bases, with 22 bases between the two germline ends. The CDR3 has 17 amino acids. The CDR3, as DNA: TGTGCCAGCAGCTTGGGCCCCAATGGGGCTTATCCGGGTGAGCAGTTCTTC. Residues: CASSLGPNGAYPGEQFF.

This CDR3 reads CASSSPTASGEKLFF. DNA for the CDR3: TGTGCCAGCAGTTCACCGACAGCTTCTGGGGAAAAACTGTTTTTT. This chain links TRBV6-6 with TRBJ1-4, with a weak D call TRBD1 (5 bases). Per the germline V gene, CDR1 is MNHNY and CDR2 is SVGAGI (reference sequence). This CDR3 has 15 residues. The V end lost 4 bases, the J end lost 8 bases, and 17 bases lay between the germline ends.

This rearrangement joins TRBV7-9 to TRBJ2-1, with D tentatively TRBD1 (5 bases). The V end was cut by 0 bases, the J end by 7 bases, with 13 bases between. CDR3 length equals 15 residues. The V gene's germline CDR1 is SEHNR and CDR2 FQNEAQ (reference sequence). The CDR3 sequence is CASSLAPGNSNEQFF. The CDR3 DNA reads as TGTGCCAGCAGCTTAGCGCCAGGGAATAGTAATGAGCAGTTCTTC.

This clone was seen once. The chain links TRBV6-5 to TRBJ2-7, with 10 bases that match TRBD1. Losses at the gene ends were 2 bases for V and 4 bases for J; bases not matched to a gene: 5. CDR1 is MNHEY and CDR2 is SVGAGI in the germline V gene. This CDR3 has 15 residues. The CDR3 coding sequence is TGTGCCAGCAGTTACGCCGGGACAGGGGATTACGAGCAGTACTTC. It specifies CASSYAGTGDYEQYF.

V gene TRBV18 combines with J gene TRBJ2-7, with 7 nucleotides matching TRBD2. Germline V gene sequence: CDR1 KGHSH, CDR2 LQKENI. The CDR3 is made up of 15 amino acids. Trimming cost V 2 bases and J 6 bases; bases outside gene matches: 10. CDR3 loop: CASSPGGGSFPEQYF. CDR3 nucleotides: TGTGCCAGCTCACCAGGTGGCGGGAGTTTCCCCGAGCAGTACTTC.

J is TRBJ2-3 and V is TRBV5-1; D gene uncertain. The CDR3 runs 15 residues. V lost 0 bases and J 1 base, leaving 9 bases between the germline ends. Germline CDR1 and CDR2: SGHRS and YFSETQ. The CDR3 loop is CASSLEDPGTDTQYF. The DNA for the CDR3 is TGCGCCAGCAGCTTGGAAGACCCAGGCACAGATACGCAGTATTTT.

The V and J genes are TRBV7-9 and TRBJ2-3; D remains unclear. There are 13 residues in the CDR3. Per germline, CDR1 SEHNR and CDR2 FQNEAQ (reference sequence). Between the trimmed V and J ends, which lost 4 bases and 4 bases, there was a span of 9 bases. The DNA of the CDR3 is TGTGCCAGCAGCTCTTACGGGCCAGATACGCAGTATTTT. Encoded protein: CASSSYGPDTQYF.

This clone was observed once. The genes are TRBV28 and TRBJ2-7; 7 bases fit TRBD2. The CDR3 is 14 amino acids. With 3 bases clipped from V and 6 bases from J, the junction kept 8 bases outside the gene matches. Germline V gives CDR1 MDHEN, CDR2 SYDVKM. CDR3 region: CASSFGGSGGEQYF. As DNA, the CDR3 is TGTGCCAGCAGTTTCGGCGGGAGTGGCGGCGAGCAGTACTTC.

In this sample, this clone turned up once. V gene TRBV11-3 combines with J gene TRBJ2-7; D gene ambiguous. In germline, CDR1 is SGHNT, CDR2 YENEEA. Deletions cut 1 base from V and 5 bases from J, with 9 bases between. CDR3 length: 13 amino acids. CDR3 DNA: TGTGCCAGCAGCTTAGGTGGGGATAACGAGCAGTACTTC. Its translation is CASSLGGDNEQYF.

The V gene is TRBV14, the J gene TRBJ1-2; D is undetermined. This CDR3 spans 15 amino acids. CDR1 SGHDN and CDR2 FVKESK come from the germline V gene. The V end was cut by 1 base, the J end by 2 bases, with 11 bases between. CDR3 protein: CASSQVEGWNYGYTF. In nucleotides, the CDR3 is TGTGCCAGCAGCCAAGTTGAGGGCTGGAACTATGGCTACACCTTC. Full variable domain (remainder filled in from reference TRBV14 and TRBJ1-2): EAGVTQFPSHSVIEKGQTVTLRCDPISGHDNLYWYRRVMGKEIKFLLHFVKESKQDESGMPNNRFLAERTGGTYSTLKVQPAELEDSGVYFCASSQVEGWNYGYTFGSGTRLTVV.

The V gene is TRBV30, the J gene TRBJ2-5, with unresolved D. In germline, CDR1 is GTSNPN, CDR2 SVGIG (reference sequence). The CDR3 extends over 13 amino acids. V lost 0 bases and J 3 bases, leaving 8 bases between the germline ends. The CDR3 coding sequence is TGTGCCTGGAGTGTACTTAGGGAAGAGACCCAGTACTTC. It translates to CAWSVLREETQYF.

V gene TRBV27 combines with J gene TRBJ2-4, with D perhaps matching TRBD2 (6 bases). The germline V gene encodes CDR1 MNHEY and CDR2 SMNVEV (reference sequence). V lost 3 bases to trimming and J lost 9 bases, with 12 bases between them. The CDR3 consists of 13 residues. CDR3 sequence reads: CASSLGDSGIQYF. In DNA form, the CDR3 reads TGTGCCAGCAGTTTGGGGGACTCGGGCATTCAGTACTTC.

V is TRBV6-5 and J is TRBJ1-2; D uncertain. V shed 6 bases and J shed 5 bases, with 16 bases lying between them. Germline assignment: CDR1 MNHEY and CDR2 SVGAGI. The CDR3 totals 14 residues. In DNA, the CDR3 is TGTGCCAGCAGGGCCCCGGGCGATCCATATGGCTACACCTTC. Protein: CASRAPGDPYGYTF.

The chain links TRBV5-1 to TRBJ1-6, with D perhaps matching TRBD1 (5 bases). Germline V gene data show CDR1 as SGHRS and CDR2 as YFSETQ. V lost 2 bases and J lost 0, with 9 bases in between. The length of the CDR3 is 16 residues. CDR3 amino acids: CASSLQAFSYNSPLHF. CDR3 DNA sequence: TGCGCCAGCAGCTTACAGGCTTTCTCCTATAATTCACCCCTCCACTTT.